Below, 6 T cell receptor gamma chains from the same sample are listed, as sequenced in a study of γδ T cells in repeated Plasmodium falciparum infection. Flow sorting of PBMC yielded separate Vgamma9/Vdelta2+ and Vdelta2-negative gammadelta T cell populations for bulk repertoire analysis. TCRdb re-called the multiplex PCR reads via CATT. The sample has about 26,000 gamma-chain clones; about 3% are singletons. Specimen: gamma-delta T cells from blood. The receptors stem from a pool of human donors (malaria-infected and uninfected, not separated).

In its sample, this clone was seen many times. A far larger clone is one nucleotide away, so this likely arose from a read error. Other DNA sequences in this specimen translate into the identical CDR3. The chain is built from TRGV9 and TRGJP. Germline V gene data show CDR1 as GITISATS and CDR2 as ISYDGTV (reference sequence). The CDR3 length is 18 residues. V trimming: 0 bases; J trimming: 4 bases; junction bases outside the gene matches: 6. The CDR3 loop reads CALWEVGSQELGKKIKVF. CDR3 coding DNA: TGTGCCTTGTGGGAGGTGGGCTCCCAAGAGTTGGGCAAAAAAATCAAGGTATTT.

Many counts were recorded for this clone. The protein recorded in TCRdb matches a much larger clone and deviates from this DNA's translation at residue 3, suggesting a read error; the protein here is obtained by translating the DNA. CDR3 loop: CASWEAPLYKKLF. The CDR3, as DNA: TGTGCCTCGTGGGAGGCGCCCCTTTATAAGAAACTCTTT. The chain joins TRGV9 to TRGJ1 or TRGJ2. No J gene was available from TCRdb, and it was assigned here by a germline match of the DNA. The CDR3 is 13 amino acids. Per germline, CDR1 GITISATS and CDR2 ISYDGTV (reference sequence).

This clone was seen many times. The J gene is TRGJ1 or TRGJ2, the V gene TRGV5. Germline assignment: CDR1 VINAFY and CDR2 YDVSNSKD. The CDR3 totals 15 residues. The ends lost 2 bases at V and 0 bases at J; junction bases unmatched: 7. CDR3 nucleotide sequence: TGTGCCACCTGGGACAAACCCCGGAATTATTATAAGAAACTCTTT. It yields the protein CATWDKPRNYYKKLF.

This clone was recorded many times. TCRdb attributes to this sequence the protein of a much larger clone, which differs from the DNA translation at residue 10; a read error is likely, and the protein displayed is translated from the DNA. This chain uses TRGV9 with TRGJP. CDR1 GITISATS and CDR2 ISYDGTV come from the germline V gene (reference sequence). The CDR3 runs to 16 residues. The CDR3: CALWKGQELVKKIKVF. The CDR3, as DNA: TGTGCCTTGTGGAAAGGTCAAGAGTTGGTCAAAAAAATCAAGGTATTT.

This clone showed up many times. Because the CDR3's place on the DNA is in doubt, the DNA is left out and the CDR3 is given as listed by TCRdb. With the J gene uncalled, the V gene is TRGV2. Counting both end residues, the CDR3 totals 32 amino acids. Germline values: CDR1 EGSNGY, CDR2 YDSYNSKV. CDR3 region: CATWGEGPIIRNSLAVEQHLLSQVSIGRIQHF.

Turning to this clone: This probably arose from a read error, given a far larger clone one base away. Different DNA sequences within this sample yield the same CDR3. The CDR3 DNA follows: TGTGCCTTGTGGGATGTCAATCAGAATTATTATAAAAAACTCTTT. It is translated as CALWDVNQNYYKKLF. V gene assignment gives TRGV9, but the J gene was left uncalled. This CDR3 spans 15 amino acids. The germline V gene encodes CDR1 GITISATS and CDR2 ISYDGTV (reference sequence).